A selection of T cell receptor beta chains follows, all from one sample in a study of cytomegalovirus exposure and HLA in healthy donors. TCRdb keeps only in-frame clones here, not all; method: immunoSEQ multiplex PCR. This sample carries tens of thousands of clones, 78% of them seen once, and the ten largest clones take 5.5% to 7%. Sequenced material: PBMCs. The receptors originated from a man aged 18 to 29 in good health and CMV-seropositive. Both conserved end residues are part of each CDR3.

J gene: TRBJ1-5
V gene: TRBV7-8
CDR3 protein: CASSSTGGAQPQHF

J gene: TRBJ2-7
V gene: TRBV6-5
CDR3 protein: CASRDSYEQYF

J gene: TRBJ1-4
V gene: TRBV6-5
CDR3 protein: CASSYDGTNEKLFF

J gene: TRBJ1-1
V gene: TRBV9
CDR3 protein: CASSVGGLGTEAFF

J gene: TRBJ2-1
V gene: TRBV7-9
CDR3 protein: CASSLETGHSYNEQFF

J gene: TRBJ1-2
V gene: TRBV9
CDR3 protein: CASSVGDSYGYTF

J gene: TRBJ2-1
V gene: TRBV6-5
CDR3 protein: CASSSPGQGYNEQFF

J gene: TRBJ1-4
V gene: TRBV4-2
CDR3 protein: CASSLWTGTNEKLFF

J gene: TRBJ2-5
V gene: TRBV5-1
CDR3 protein: CASSLDSQETQYF

J gene: TRBJ1-1
V gene: TRBV5-1
CDR3 protein: CASSSPQGSAFF

J gene: TRBJ1-6
V gene: TRBV13
CDR3 protein: CASSGTGGSPLHF

J gene: TRBJ1-1
V gene: TRBV11-2
CDR3 protein: CASSSLRGNFAEAFF

J gene: TRBJ2-2
V gene: TRBV4-2
CDR3 protein: CASSLGLAGGTGELFF

J gene: TRBJ1-1
V gene: TRBV6-1
CDR3 protein: CASNVQMNTEAFF

J gene: TRBJ2-3
V gene: TRBV9
CDR3 protein: CASSVERYSTDTQYF

J gene: TRBJ1-2
V gene: TRBV6-5
CDR3 protein: CASTTRGRNGYTF

J gene: TRBJ2-7
V gene: TRBV10-3
CDR3 protein: CAISESIDEQYF

J gene: TRBJ1-1
V gene: TRBV9
CDR3 protein: CASSYAGTEAFF

J gene: TRBJ2-7
V gene: TRBV13
CDR3 protein: CASSDRQVSYEQYF

J gene: TRBJ2-7
V gene: TRBV5-6
CDR3 protein: CASSFEARPYEQYF

J gene: TRBJ1-2
V gene: TRBV5-6
CDR3 protein: CASSLGSEFSYTF

J gene: TRBJ1-1
V gene: TRBV5-1
CDR3 protein: CASSLGTGNTEAFF

J gene: TRBJ2-7
V gene: TRBV28
CDR3 protein: CASSLGTGSAEQYF

J gene: TRBJ2-6
V gene: TRBV25-1
CDR3 protein: CASSEPGPEQDLTF

J gene: TRBJ1-1
V gene: TRBV19
CDR3 protein: CASRPDRVQDTEAFF

J gene: TRBJ2-2
V gene: TRBV9
CDR3 protein: CASSRDSSLNTGELFF

J gene: TRBJ2-7
V gene: TRBV6-5
CDR3 protein: CASSYKLATYEQYF

J gene: TRBJ2-2
V gene: TRBV28
CDR3 protein: CASSAGSNTGELFF

J gene: TRBJ1-1
V gene: TRBV27
CDR3 protein: CASSLYLNTEAFF

J gene: TRBJ2-7
V gene: TRBV5-1
CDR3 protein: CASSLGTSGTYEQYF

J gene: TRBJ1-4
V gene: TRBV7-8
CDR3 protein: CASSFHRGVRDEKLFF

J gene: TRBJ1-1
V gene: TRBV7-9
CDR3 protein: CATGSSTEAFF

J gene: TRBJ1-2
V gene: TRBV7-8
CDR3 protein: CASSLGGDYGYTF

J gene: TRBJ2-5
V gene: TRBV7-2
CDR3 protein: CASSLVFRVETQYF

J gene: TRBJ2-7
V gene: TRBV6-1
CDR3 protein: CATLRVSYEQYF

J gene: TRBJ1-1
V gene: TRBV10-3
CDR3 protein: CAISESARSTEAFF

J gene: TRBJ1-5
V gene: TRBV28
CDR3 protein: CASEGASVAQPQHF

J gene: TRBJ1-1
V gene: TRBV1
CDR3 protein: CTSSQCRQGRTEAFF

J gene: TRBJ2-1
V gene: TRBV11-2
CDR3 protein: CASSPLQSGEQFF

J gene: TRBJ1-2
V gene: TRBV9
CDR3 protein: CASSVLPPSNYGYTF

J gene: TRBJ2-7
V gene: TRBV5-6
CDR3 protein: CASSLRGPVYEQYF

J gene: TRBJ1-1
V gene: TRBV28
CDR3 protein: CASSPAGELGTEAFF

J gene: TRBJ2-1
V gene: TRBV11-2
CDR3 protein: CASSQGTSGNNEQFF

J gene: TRBJ2-5
V gene: TRBV7-6
CDR3 protein: CASSGRGTQYF

J gene: TRBJ1-2
V gene: TRBV5-1
CDR3 protein: CASSSWTDRYGYTF

J gene: TRBJ1-5
V gene: TRBV28
CDR3 protein: CASRRARMGNQPQHF

J gene: TRBJ2-1
V gene: TRBV11-2
CDR3 protein: CASTLSSYNEQFF

J gene: TRBJ2-3
V gene: TRBV28
CDR3 protein: CASSLRSGDTQYF

J gene: TRBJ1-2
V gene: TRBV5-1
CDR3 protein: CASSTDGVYGYTF

J gene: TRBJ2-1
V gene: TRBV5-1
CDR3 protein: CASSGGSSYNEQFF